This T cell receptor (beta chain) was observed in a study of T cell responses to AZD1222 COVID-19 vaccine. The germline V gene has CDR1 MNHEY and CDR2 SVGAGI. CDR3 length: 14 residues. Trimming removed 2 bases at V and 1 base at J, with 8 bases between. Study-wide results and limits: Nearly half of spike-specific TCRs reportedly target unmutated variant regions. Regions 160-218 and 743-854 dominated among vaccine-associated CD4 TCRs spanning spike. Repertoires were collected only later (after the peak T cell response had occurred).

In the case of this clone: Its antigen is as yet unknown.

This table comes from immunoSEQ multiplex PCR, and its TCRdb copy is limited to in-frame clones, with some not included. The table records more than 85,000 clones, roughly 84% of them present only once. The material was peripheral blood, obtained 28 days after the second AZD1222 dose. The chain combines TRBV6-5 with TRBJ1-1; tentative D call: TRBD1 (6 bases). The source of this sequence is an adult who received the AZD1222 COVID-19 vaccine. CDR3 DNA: TGTGCCAGCAGTTACGGAGGGGGGAACACTGAAGCTTTCTTT. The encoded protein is CASSYGGGNTEAFF.